The text below deals with one T cell receptor (beta chain). Antigen: not known. This specimen belongs to a study of T cells in Graves' hyperthyroidism and ophthalmopathy. Regarding the study as a whole: Among thyroid clonotypes expanded above 0.001, most also appeared in blood. The model forecast ophthalmopathy, anticipating it by a median approximately 6.2 months before onset.

The CDR3 sequence is 16 residues long. V was pared by 2 bases and J by 2 bases, with 13 bases between. In germline, CDR1 is MNHEY, CDR2 SVGAGI. Researchers took RNA transcripts and amplified the TCR beta CDR3 regions from them. During a first-round RT-PCR of the TCR CDR3, the HTBI primer set was used. TCRdb redid the calling of the multiplex PCR reads with MiXCR, one entry per CDR3 protein. The data show about 610,000 distinct CDR3 sequences, around 46% seen once. Hyperthyroidism in the patients, aged 18 to 65, was newly diagnosed and under 2 months in duration. Each diagnosis drew on symptoms, thyroxine, TRAb, thyroid ultrasound and orbital computed tomography findings.

This receptor was obtained from a young woman with Graves' hyperthyroidism. Sequences were obtained from peripheral blood or thyroid tissue (not recorded which). This chain connects TRBV6-5 to TRBJ1-3, with D maybe TRBD1 (6 bases). The CDR3 reads CASSYGRGAAGNTIYF. The CDR3 DNA follows: TGTGCCAGCAGTTACGGGAGGGGGGCTGCTGGAAACACCATATATTTT.